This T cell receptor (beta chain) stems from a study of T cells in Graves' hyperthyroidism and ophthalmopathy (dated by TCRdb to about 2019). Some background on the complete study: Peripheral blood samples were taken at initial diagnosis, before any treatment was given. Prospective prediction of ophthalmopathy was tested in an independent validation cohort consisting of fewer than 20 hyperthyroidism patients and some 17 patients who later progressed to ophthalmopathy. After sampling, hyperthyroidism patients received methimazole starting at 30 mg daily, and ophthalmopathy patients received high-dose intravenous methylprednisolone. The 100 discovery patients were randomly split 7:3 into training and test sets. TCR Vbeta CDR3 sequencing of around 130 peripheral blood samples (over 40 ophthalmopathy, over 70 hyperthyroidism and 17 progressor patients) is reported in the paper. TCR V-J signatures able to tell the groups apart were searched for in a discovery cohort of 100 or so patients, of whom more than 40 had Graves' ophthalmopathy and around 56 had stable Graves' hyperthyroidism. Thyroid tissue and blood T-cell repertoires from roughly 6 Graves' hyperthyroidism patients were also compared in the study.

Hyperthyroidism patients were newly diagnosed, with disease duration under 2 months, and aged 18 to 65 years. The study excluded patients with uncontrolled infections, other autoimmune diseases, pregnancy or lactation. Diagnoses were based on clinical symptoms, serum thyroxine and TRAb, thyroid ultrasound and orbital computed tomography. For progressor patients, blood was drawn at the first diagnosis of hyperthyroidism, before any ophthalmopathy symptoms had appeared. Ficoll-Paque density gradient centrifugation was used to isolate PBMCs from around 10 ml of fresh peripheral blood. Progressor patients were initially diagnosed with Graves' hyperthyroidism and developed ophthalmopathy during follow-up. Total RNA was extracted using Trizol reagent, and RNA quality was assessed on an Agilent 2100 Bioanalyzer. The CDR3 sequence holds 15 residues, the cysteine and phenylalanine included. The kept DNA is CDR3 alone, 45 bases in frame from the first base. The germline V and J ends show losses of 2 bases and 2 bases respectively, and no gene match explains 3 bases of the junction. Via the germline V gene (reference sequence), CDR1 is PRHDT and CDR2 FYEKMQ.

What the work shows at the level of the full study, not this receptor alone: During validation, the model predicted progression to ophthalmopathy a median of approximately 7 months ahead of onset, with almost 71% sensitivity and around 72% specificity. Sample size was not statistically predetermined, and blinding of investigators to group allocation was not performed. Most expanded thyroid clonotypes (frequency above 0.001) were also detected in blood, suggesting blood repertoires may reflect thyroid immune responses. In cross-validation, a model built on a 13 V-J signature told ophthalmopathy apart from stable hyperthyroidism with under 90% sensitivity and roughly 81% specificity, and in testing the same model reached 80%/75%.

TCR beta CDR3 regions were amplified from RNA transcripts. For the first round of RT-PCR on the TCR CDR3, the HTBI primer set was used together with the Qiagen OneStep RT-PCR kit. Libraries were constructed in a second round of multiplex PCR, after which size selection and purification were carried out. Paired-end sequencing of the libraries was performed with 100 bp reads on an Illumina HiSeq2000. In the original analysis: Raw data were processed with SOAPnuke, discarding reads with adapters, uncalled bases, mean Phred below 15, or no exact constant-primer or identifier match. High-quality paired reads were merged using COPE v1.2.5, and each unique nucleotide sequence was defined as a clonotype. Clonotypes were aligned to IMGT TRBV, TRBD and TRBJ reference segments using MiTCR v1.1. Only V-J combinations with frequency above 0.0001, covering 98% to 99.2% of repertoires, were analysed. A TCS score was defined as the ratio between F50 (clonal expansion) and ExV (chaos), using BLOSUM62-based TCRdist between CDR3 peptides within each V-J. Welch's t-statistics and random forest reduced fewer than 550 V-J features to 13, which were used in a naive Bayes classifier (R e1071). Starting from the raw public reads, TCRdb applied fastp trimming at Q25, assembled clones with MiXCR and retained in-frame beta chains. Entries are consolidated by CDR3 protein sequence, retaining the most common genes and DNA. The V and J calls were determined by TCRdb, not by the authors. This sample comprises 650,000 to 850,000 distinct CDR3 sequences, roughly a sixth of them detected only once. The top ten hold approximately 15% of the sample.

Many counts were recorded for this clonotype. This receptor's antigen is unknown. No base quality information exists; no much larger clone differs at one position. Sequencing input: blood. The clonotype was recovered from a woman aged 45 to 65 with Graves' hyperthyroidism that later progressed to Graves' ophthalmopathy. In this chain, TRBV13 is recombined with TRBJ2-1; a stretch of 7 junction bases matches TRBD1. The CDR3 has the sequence CASSLNRGTYNEQFF. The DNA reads TGTGCCAGCAGCTTAAACAGGGGCACCTACAATGAGCAGTTCTTC.